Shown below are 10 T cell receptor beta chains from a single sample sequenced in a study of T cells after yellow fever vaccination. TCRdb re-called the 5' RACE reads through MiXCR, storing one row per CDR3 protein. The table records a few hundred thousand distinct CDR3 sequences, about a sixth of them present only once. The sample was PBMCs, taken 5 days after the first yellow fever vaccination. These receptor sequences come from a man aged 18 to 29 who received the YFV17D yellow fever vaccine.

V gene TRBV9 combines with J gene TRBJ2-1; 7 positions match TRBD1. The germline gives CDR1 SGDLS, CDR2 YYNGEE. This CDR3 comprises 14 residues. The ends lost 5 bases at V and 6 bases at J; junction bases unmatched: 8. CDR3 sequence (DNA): TGTGCCAGCAGTCTCCCGGGACAGAGCAATGAGCAGTTCTTC. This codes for CASSLPGQSNEQFF.

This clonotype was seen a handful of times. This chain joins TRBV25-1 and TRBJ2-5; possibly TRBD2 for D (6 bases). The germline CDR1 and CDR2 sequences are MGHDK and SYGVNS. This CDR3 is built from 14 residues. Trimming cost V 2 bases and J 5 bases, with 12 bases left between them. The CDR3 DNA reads TGTGCCAGCAGTGAAGGCAGTGCGGGGGAGACCCAGTACTTC. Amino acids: CASSEGSAGETQYF.

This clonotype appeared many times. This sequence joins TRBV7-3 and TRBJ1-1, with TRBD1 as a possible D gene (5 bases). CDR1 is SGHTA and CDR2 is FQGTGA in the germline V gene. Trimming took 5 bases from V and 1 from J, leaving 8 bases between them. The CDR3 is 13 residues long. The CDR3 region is CASSQRGNTEAFF. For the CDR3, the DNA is TGTGCCAGCAGCCAAAGGGGGAACACTGAAGCTTTCTTT.

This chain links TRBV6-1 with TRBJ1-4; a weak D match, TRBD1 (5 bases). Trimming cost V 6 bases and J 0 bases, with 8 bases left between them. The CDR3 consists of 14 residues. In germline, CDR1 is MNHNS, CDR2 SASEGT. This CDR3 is CASRGVATNEKLFF. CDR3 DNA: TGTGCCAGCAGGGGGGTTGCAACTAATGAAAAACTGTTTTTT.

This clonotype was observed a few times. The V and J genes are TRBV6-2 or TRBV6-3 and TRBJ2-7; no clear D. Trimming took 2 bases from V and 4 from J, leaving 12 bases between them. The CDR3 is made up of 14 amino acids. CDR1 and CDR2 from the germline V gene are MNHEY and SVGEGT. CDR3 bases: TGTGCCAGCAGTTACACCATGGCTCCGTACGAGCAGTACTTC. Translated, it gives CASSYTMAPYEQYF.

CDR3 in amino acids: CASSQAGQGLNSPLHF. The CDR3 DNA is TGCGCCAGCAGCCAAGCGGGACAGGGTCTGAATTCACCCCTCCACTTT. The chain links TRBV4-1 to TRBJ1-6, with TRBD1 identical over 9 bases. CDR1 and CDR2 (germline): MGHRA, YSYEKL. The CDR3 consists of 16 residues. The V and J ends lost 1 base and 7 bases, in that order; junction bases with no gene match: 5.

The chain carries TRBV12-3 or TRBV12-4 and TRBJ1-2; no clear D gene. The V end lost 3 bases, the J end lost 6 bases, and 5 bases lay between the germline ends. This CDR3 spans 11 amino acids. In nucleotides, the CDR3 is TGTGCCAGCAGTTTGTCCGATGGCTACACCTTC. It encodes CASSLSDGYTF.

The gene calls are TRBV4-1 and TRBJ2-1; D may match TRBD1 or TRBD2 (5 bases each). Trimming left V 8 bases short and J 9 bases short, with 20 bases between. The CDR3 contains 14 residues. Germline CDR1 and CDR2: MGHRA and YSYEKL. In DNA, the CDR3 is TGCGCCAGCGGTTTCGGGACCTTGAGTGGTGAGCAGTTCTTC. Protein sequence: CASGFGTLSGEQFF.

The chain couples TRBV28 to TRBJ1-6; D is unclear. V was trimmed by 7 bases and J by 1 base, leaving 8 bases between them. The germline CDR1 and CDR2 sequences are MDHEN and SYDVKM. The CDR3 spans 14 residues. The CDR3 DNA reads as TGTGCCAGCATGGAGGGATCCTATAATTCACCCCTCCACTTT. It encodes CASMEGSYNSPLHF. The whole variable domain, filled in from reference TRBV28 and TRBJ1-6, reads DVKVTQSSRYLVKRTGEKVFLECVQDMDHENMFWYRQDPGLGLRLIYFSYDVKMKEKGDIPEGYSVSREKKERFSLILESASTNQTSMYLCASMEGSYNSPLHFGNGTRLTVT.

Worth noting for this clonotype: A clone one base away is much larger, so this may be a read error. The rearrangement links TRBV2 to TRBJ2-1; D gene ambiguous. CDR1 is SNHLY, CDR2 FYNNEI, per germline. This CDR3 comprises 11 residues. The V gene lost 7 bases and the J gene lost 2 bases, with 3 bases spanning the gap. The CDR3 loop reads CASNAYNEQFF. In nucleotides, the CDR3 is TGTGCCAGCAACGCCTACAATGAGCAGTTCTTC. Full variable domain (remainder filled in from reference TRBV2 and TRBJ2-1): EPEVTQTPSHQVTQMGQEVILRCVPISNHLYFYWYRQILGQKVEFLVSFYNNEISEKSEIFDDQFSVERPDGSNFTLKIRSTKLEDSAMYFCASNAYNEQFFGPGTRLTVL.